The sequence of this TCR beta chain was determined in a study of CD8 T cells in ankylosing spondylitis. TCRdb passed the 5' RACE reads through MiXCR, listing each CDR3 protein once. Of 69,000 or so distinct CDR3 sequences listed, 5.3% are singletons. Many counts were recorded for this clonotype. As yet, its antigen is unknown. Notes on the study in general: Disease-associated clonotypes exhibited CD8+ identity and were relatively infrequent in peripheral blood.

In germline, CDR1 is LGHNA, CDR2 YNFKEQ. Trimming pared 0 bases from V and 4 bases from J, leaving 19 bases between. The CDR3 is 18 residues long. This TCR derives from a male donor with ankylosing spondylitis or in good health (not recorded which). Sequenced sample: blood, either unsorted or a sorted T cell fraction (not recorded which). The rearrangement joins TRBV4-2 to TRBJ1-5, with a possible D match to TRBD1 (5 bases). The CDR3 is CASSQDYGAPGYNQPQHF. The CDR3 bases are TGTGCCAGCAGCCAAGATTACGGAGCGCCAGGGTATAATCAGCCCCAGCATTTT.